This T cell receptor beta chain was documented in a study of PD-L1 blockade in urothelial cancer. About the research overall: Prior regimens of chemotherapy numbered 0 to 3 per patient.

The data were produced by immunoSEQ multiplex PCR, yet TCRdb's version contains in-frame clones alone and is incomplete. The sample holds about 87,000 clones, about 83% seen once. Described time point: pretreatment peripheral blood. This CDR3 comprises 14 residues. Germline loops: CDR1 SGHRS, CDR2 YFSETQ. The ends lost 4 bases at V and 3 bases at J; junction bases unmatched: 5. The sample consisted of PBMCs, taken around atezolizumab (anti-PD-L1) treatment. This TCR was recovered from a man in his 60s with urothelial cancer. The chain recombines TRBV5-1 with TRBJ1-1; TRBD1 aligns across 8 bases. The CDR3 coding sequence is TGCGCCAGCAGCAGACCGGGACAGGACACTGAAGCTTTCTTT. Encoded protein: CASSRPGQDTEAFF.